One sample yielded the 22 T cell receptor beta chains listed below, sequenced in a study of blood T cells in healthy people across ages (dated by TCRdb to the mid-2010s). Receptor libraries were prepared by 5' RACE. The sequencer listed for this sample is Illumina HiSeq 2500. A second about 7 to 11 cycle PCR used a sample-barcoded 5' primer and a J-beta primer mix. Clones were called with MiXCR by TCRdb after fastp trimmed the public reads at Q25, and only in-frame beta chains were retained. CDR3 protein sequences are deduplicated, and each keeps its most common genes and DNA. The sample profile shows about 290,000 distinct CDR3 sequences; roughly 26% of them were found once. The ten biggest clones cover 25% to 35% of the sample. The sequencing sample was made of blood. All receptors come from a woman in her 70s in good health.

The CDR3 region has the DNA TGTGCCAGCAGTGGACAGAGGAGGGGGCTCGGGAAGGAAAGTCTAGCCAAAAACATTCAGTACTTC. Its protein is CASSGQRRGLGKESLAKNIQYF. The chain combines TRBV25-1 with TRBJ2-4; the D gene is possibly TRBD1 (7 bases). The CDR3 spans 22 residues. V gave up 4 bases and J gave up 0 bases, with 31 bases separating them. The germline V gene encodes CDR1 MGHDK and CDR2 SYGVNS.

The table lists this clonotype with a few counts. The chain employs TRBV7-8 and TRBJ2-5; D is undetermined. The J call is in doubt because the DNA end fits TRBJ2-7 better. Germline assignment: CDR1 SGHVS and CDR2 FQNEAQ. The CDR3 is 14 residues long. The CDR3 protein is CASSLGGLGGEQYF. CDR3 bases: TGTGCCAGCAGCTTAGGGGGTCTCGGTGGCGAGCAGTACTTC.

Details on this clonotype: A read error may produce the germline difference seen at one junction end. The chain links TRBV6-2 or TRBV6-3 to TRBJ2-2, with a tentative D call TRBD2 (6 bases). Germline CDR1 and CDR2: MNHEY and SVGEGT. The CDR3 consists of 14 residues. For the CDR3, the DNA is TGTGCCAGCAGTCCCACTAGGAACGGAGGGGAGCCGTTTTTT. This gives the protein CASSPTRNGGEPFF.

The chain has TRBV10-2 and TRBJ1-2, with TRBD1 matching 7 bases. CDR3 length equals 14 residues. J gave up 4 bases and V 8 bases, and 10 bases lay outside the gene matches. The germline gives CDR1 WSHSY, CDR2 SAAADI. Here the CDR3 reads CASAQTGTVYGYTF. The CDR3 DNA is TGCGCCAGCGCCCAGACAGGGACGGTCTATGGCTACACCTTC.

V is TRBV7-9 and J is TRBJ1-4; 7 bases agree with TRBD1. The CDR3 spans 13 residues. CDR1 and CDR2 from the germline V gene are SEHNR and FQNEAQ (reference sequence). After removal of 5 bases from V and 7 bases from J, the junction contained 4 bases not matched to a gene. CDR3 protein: CASSNRGGEKLFF. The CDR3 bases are TGTGCCAGCAGCAACAGGGGAGGTGAAAAACTGTTTTTT.

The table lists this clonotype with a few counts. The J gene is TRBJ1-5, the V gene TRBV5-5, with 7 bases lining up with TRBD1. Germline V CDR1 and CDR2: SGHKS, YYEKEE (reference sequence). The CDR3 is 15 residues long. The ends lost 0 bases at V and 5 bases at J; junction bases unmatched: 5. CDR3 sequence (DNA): TGTGCCAGCAGCTTGGGGGACAGCCTCCATCAGCCCCAGCATTTT. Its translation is CASSLGDSLHQPQHF.

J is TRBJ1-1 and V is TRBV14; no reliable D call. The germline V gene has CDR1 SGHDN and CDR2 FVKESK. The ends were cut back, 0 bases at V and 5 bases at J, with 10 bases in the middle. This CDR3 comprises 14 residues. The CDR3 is CASSQDRSSTEAFF. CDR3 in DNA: TGTGCCAGCAGCCAAGACAGAAGCTCTACTGAAGCTTTCTTT. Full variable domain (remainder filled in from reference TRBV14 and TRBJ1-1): EAGVTQFPSHSVIEKGQTVTLRCDPISGHDNLYWYRRVMGKEIKFLLHFVKESKQDESGMPNNRFLAERTGGTYSTLKVQPAELEDSGVYFCASSQDRSSTEAFFGQGTRLTVV.

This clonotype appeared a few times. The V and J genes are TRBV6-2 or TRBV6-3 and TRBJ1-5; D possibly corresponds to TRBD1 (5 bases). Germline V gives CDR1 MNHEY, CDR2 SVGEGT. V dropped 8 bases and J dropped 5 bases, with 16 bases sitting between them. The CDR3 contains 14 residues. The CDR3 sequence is CASQPRGTHQPQHF. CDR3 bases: TGTGCCAGCCAACCCAGAGGGACGCATCAGCCCCAGCATTTT.

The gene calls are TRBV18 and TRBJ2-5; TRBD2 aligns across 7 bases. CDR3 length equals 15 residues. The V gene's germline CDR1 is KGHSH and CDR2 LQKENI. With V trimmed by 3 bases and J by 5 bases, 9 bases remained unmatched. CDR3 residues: CASSPSRTSAETQYF. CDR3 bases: TGTGCCAGCTCACCTTCACGAACTAGCGCGGAGACCCAGTACTTC.

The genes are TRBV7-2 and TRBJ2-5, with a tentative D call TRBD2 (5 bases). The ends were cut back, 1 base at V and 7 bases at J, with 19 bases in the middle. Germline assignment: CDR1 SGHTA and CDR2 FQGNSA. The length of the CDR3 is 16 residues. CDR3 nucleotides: TGTGCCAGCAGCTTAGTTCCCGGGTGGGCTGGAGGGACCCAGTACTTC. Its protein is CASSLVPGWAGGTQYF.

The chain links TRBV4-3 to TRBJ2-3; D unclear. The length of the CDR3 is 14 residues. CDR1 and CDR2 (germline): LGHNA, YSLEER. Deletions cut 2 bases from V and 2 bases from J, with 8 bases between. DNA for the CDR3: TGCGCCAGCAGCCAACTATTAACCACAGATACGCAGTATTTT. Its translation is CASSQLLTTDTQYF.

The CDR3 spells CASSPGVLAGEETQYF. The CDR3 nucleotides are TGCGCCAGCAGCCCCGGAGTACTAGCGGGAGAAGAGACCCAGTACTTC. V gene TRBV5-1 combines with J gene TRBJ2-5, with 11 bases matching TRBD2. CDR1 SGHRS and CDR2 YFSETQ come from the germline V gene. J was trimmed by 3 bases and V by 4 bases; bases with no gene match: 8. The CDR3 has 16 residues.

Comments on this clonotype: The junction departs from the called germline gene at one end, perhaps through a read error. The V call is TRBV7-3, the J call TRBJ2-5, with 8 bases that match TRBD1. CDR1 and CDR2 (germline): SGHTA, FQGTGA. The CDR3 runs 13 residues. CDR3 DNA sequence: TGTGCCAGCAGCTTAACGTTTCCCAGGGGGCATGGGTTC. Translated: CASSLTFPRGHGF.

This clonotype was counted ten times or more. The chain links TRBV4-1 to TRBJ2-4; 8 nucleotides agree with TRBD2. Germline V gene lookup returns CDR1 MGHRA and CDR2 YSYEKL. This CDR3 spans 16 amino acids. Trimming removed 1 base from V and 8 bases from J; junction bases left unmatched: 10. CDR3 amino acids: CASSQGTSPSEYIQYF. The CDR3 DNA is TGCGCCAGCAGCCAAGGGACTAGCCCAAGCGAGTACATTCAGTACTTC.

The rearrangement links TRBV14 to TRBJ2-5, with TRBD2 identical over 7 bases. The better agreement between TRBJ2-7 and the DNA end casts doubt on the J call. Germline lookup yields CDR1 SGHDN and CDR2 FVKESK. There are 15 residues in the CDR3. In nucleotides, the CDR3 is TGTGCCAGCAGCATCGGGGGGACGGCAAACTACGAGCAGTACTTC. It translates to CASSIGGTANYEQYF.

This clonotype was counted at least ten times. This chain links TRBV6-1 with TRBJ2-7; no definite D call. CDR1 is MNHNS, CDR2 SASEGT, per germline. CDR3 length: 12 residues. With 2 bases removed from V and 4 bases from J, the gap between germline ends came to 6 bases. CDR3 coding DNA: TGTGCCAGCAGTGAATATGGGTACGAGCAGTACTTC. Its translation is CASSEYGYEQYF.

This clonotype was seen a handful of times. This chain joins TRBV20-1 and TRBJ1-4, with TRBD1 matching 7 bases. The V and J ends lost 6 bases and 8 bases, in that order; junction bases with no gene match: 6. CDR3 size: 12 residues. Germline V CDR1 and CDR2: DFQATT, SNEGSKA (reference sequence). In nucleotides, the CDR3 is TGCAGTGCGGGGGGACAGCCCGAAAAACTGTTTTTT. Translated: CSAGGQPEKLFF.

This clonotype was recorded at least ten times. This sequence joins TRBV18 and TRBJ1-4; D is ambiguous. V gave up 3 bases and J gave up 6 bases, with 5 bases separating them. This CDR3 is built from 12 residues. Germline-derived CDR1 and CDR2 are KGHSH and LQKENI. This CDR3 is CASSPSDEKLFF. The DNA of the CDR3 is TGTGCCAGCTCACCCTCCGATGAAAAACTGTTTTTT.

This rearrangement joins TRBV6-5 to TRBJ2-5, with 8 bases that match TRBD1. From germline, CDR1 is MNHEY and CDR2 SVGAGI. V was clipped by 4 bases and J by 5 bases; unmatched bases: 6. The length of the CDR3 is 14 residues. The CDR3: CASSWGTGRETQYF. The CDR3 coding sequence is TGTGCCAGCAGTTGGGGGACAGGTCGGGAGACCCAGTACTTC.

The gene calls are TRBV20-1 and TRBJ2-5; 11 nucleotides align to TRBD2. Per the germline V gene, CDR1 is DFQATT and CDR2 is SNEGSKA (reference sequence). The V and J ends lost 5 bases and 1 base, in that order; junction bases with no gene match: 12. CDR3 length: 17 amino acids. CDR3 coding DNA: TGCAGTGCTGCCCAAGCTAGGACTAGCGGGTTCCAAGAGACCCAGTACTTC. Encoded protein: CSAAQARTSGFQETQYF.

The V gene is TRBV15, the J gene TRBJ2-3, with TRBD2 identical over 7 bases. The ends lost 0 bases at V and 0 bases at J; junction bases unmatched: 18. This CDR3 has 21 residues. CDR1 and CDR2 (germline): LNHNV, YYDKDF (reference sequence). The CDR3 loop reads CATSREVLGSGSGISTDTQYF. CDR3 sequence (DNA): TGTGCCACCAGCAGAGAGGTTTTGGGCAGCGGCAGCGGGATCAGCACAGATACGCAGTATTTT. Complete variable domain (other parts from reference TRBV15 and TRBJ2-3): DAMVIQNPRYQVTQFGKPVTLSCSQTLNHNVMYWYQQKSSQAPKLLFHYYDKDFNNEADTPDNFQSRRPNTSFCFLDIRSPGLGDTAMYLCATSREVLGSGSGISTDTQYFGPGTRLTVL.

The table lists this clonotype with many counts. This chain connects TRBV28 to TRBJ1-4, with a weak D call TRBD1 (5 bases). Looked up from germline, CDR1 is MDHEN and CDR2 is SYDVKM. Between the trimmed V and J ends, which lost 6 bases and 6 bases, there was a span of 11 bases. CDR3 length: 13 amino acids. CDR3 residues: CASSLDSYEKLFF. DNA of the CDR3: TGTGCCAGCAGCCTCGACAGCTATGAAAAACTGTTTTTT.